This TCR beta chain is drawn from a study of blood T cells in healthy people across ages. As for the study in general: Per every two T cells, about one barcoded beta molecule was captured by template switching. General observations from the study: Lack of knowledge of donor CMV status possibly confounded expanded clonotype changes.

Notes on this clonotype: As yet, its antigen is unknown.

Primers used in a second PCR of roughly 6 to 11 cycles were a sample-barcoded 5' primer and a J-beta primer mix. TCRdb re-analysed the 5' RACE reads in MiXCR, keeping a single row per CDR3 protein. The sample lists fewer than 2,000,000 distinct CDR3 sequences; roughly 30% were seen once. With V trimmed by 0 bases and J by 6 bases, 11 bases remained unmatched. In germline, CDR1 is MGHRA, CDR2 YSYEKL. This CDR3 comprises 17 residues. Every sample gave at least 5 micrograms of total RNA when it was extracted. V is TRBV4-1 and J is TRBJ2-3, with 8 positions matching TRBD1. The sequence was collected from a woman aged 25 to 39 in good health. The specimen was blood. CDR3 nucleotide sequence: TGCGCCAGCAGCCAAGACCTGACAGGGGCTGAAGGGGATACGCAGTATTTT. Translation: CASSQDLTGAEGDTQYF.